Given below is one T cell receptor (beta chain) in context. Its antigen is unidentified. The sample is drawn from a study of PD-1 blockade in classical Hodgkin lymphoma. The germline V gene encodes CDR1 SGHAT and CDR2 FQNNGV. The V end lost 4 bases, the J end lost 3 bases, and 14 bases lay between the germline ends. This CDR3 has 15 amino acids. Sequencing used immunoSEQ multiplex PCR; TCRdb keeps in-frame clones, though not all of them. The table records 90,000 to 100,000 clones, around 90% of them present only once. Study-wide results and limits: In CD4+ cells, TCR diversity went up significantly by C4D1, but in CD8+ cells it did not. Complete responders had baseline diversity similar to newly diagnosed patients. Although disease activity or prior therapy may be involved, causes of the repertoire differences remain undefined.

Each patient relapsed following autologous stem cell transplantation, and prior brentuximab vedotin exposure differed. The rearrangement joins TRBV11-2 to TRBJ2-3; the D gene is possibly TRBD2 (7 bases). Sequenced material: peripheral blood mononuclear cells (PBMCs), taken at baseline. This clonotype was sampled from a human donor with classical Hodgkin lymphoma. The CDR3 loop is CASSSRGGGTDTQYF. CDR3 nucleotide sequence: TGTGCCAGCAGCTCTCGAGGGGGAGGGACAGATACGCAGTATTTT.